This T cell receptor (beta chain) came from a study of beta chain features in type 1 diabetes (dated by TCRdb to the late 2010s). Regarding the complete study: No differences in mean age, gender distribution, total cell number or subset yield were found between patients and healthy donors. Across all samples, roughly 110,000,000 sorted cells were examined, and cell number per subset correlated strongly with RNA yield. In the study, TCRB repertoires of sorted circulating CD4+ T cell subsets from recently diagnosed type 1 diabetes patients were compared with those of matched healthy donors. Whereas all 28 donors provided naive and central memory subsets, regulatory and stem cell-like memory subsets were isolated from just 8 patients and about 8 healthy donors.

The entire isolated RNA was reverse transcribed using the High Capacity cDNA Reverse Transcription Kit, and thus expressed TCRB transcripts were sequenced. Deep immunoSEQ sequencing was applied to naive, central memory and regulatory T cell samples, giving an average of around 3.4 million total reads per sample. Sorted cells were lysed in RLT buffer, and RNA was extracted using DNase-treated RNeasy Micro or Mini kits according to cell number. To prevent cross-contamination, each cell subset was processed individually, whereas patient and healthy donor samples were processed jointly. The immunoSEQ multiplex PCR was used to amplify TCRB sequences from cDNA, yielding 87-bp fragments that span the CDR3 region. Sequencing of the amplicons was performed on the Illumina HiSeq platform. The authors processed their data as follows. PCR bias was computationally corrected using synthetic template baselines, reads within Hamming distance 2 were collapsed, and singletons that could not be merged were discarded. Reads were aligned against IMGT to assign V, D and J genes, CDR3 length and insertions or deletions at six rearrangement sites. Within each subset, clonotype counts were normalized to the number of sorted cells before true diversity and Gini coefficients were calculated with the tcR R package. The overlap coefficient, calculated on TCRB nucleotide sequences, was used to quantify repertoire sharing. TCRdb limited this immuneACCESS table to in-frame rearrangements with V and J called. A share of clones is missing; checked studies link under half to unresolved V genes, and the rest is unexplained. The DNA was the basis for D and trimming; V, J and clone size are from that table. Counted in this sample were about 160,000 clones; 9% to 10% of them appeared once. The ten largest make up under 0.75% of the sample.

Trimming at the junction amounts to 4 bases on V and 3 bases on J, and the germline ends lie 13 bases apart. CDR1 SGHRS and CDR2 YFSETQ were looked up in the germline V gene. The CDR3, cysteine through phenylalanine, is 14 amino acids long. The entry retains the CDR3 DNA only, 42 bases that are in frame from base 1. Each donor gave one peripheral blood draw, averaging approximately 120 mL, which was collected into heparinised tubes. A BD FACSAria II was used to sort naive, central memory, regulatory and stem cell-like memory CD4+ T cells with a panel that included CD45RO, CCR7, CD25, CD127, CD95 and CD27. Purity was above 98% for every sorted population. Right away, PBMCs were isolated by Lymphoprep density gradient centrifugation and were stained directly, with no culture step. So that batch effects would be minimized, each experiment stained and sorted samples in pairs, pairing one healthy donor with one patient.

The study at large found these results: Because small numbers of individuals were included in the HLA sub-analyses, any influence of HLA type on TCRB rearrangement was left unresolved. Naive, central memory and regulatory TCRB repertoires appeared to be more similar among patients than among healthy donors. Because cDNA rather than genomic DNA was sequenced, highly expressing activated cells could have been over-represented, although no difference in activation and CD3 levels was found between groups. Patients with type 1 diabetes made fewer insertions and deleted more nucleotides at VDJ recombination sites, implying thymic rearrangement abnormalities. In all four CD4+ subsets, TCRB CDR3 length was moderately but significantly shorter in type 1 diabetes patients. PCR may preferentially amplify shorter templates, but because patient and control samples were amplified and corrected together, any resulting skew would affect both groups equally.

Comments on this clone: Its antigen is currently not known. Base quality data are lacking; no much larger clone is found one base away.

The TCR originated in a woman aged 25-40 years with type 1 diabetes. Recombination joined TRBV5-1 with TRBJ2-5; the D gene is perhaps TRBD1, on 6 matching bases. Sequenced sample: central memory CD4+ T cells from blood. The encoded CDR3 is CASSPQGAEETQYF. In nucleotides, the sequence is TGCGCCAGCAGCCCACAGGGTGCGGAAGAGACCCAGTACTTC.